A single sample is the source of the 11 T cell receptor beta chains below, sequenced in a study of cytomegalovirus exposure and HLA in healthy donors. Primers included in the PCR were 60 Vbeta and 13 Jbeta primers. The method was immunoSEQ multiplex PCR; TCRdb's version includes in-frame clones alone and lacks a portion of them. In the table there are about 41,000 clones, over 70% of which are singletons. The sample consisted of PBMCs. The origin of the receptors is a man aged 50 or older in good health and CMV-seronegative.

The chain employs TRBV10-3 and TRBJ1-5; 7 bases agree with TRBD1. V shed 8 bases, J shed 5 bases, and the junction held 3 bases outside the gene matches. The CDR3 has 12 residues. CDR1 ENHRY and CDR2 SYGVKD come from the germline V gene. DNA of the CDR3: TGTGCCATCCGACAGGGCGATCAGCCCCAGCATTTT. Its translation: CAIRQGDQPQHF.

CDR3 coding DNA: TGTGCCAGCAGCCAAGAATCGGAAGCGTCCTACGAGCAGTACTTC. Protein sequence: CASSQESEASYEQYF. The chain links TRBV4-2 to TRBJ2-7; D uncertain. CDR3 length: 15 amino acids. The germline V gene has CDR1 LGHNA and CDR2 YNFKEQ. Between the trimmed V and J ends, which lost 0 bases and 1 base, there was a span of 10 bases.

This clone came up once. This rearrangement joins TRBV5-6 to TRBJ2-1; maybe TRBD2 (5 bases). The CDR3 spans 15 residues. Germline V CDR1 and CDR2: SGHDT, YYEEEE. V lost 2 bases and J lost 7, with 16 bases in between. The CDR3 loop is CASSLTGLARNEQFF. The CDR3 nucleotides are TGTGCCAGCAGCTTAACGGGATTGGCGAGGAATGAGCAGTTCTTC.

The V call is TRBV6-1, the J call TRBJ2-7; D is possibly TRBD1 (6 bases). Deletions cut 7 bases from V and 4 bases from J, with 17 bases between. Germline V CDR1 and CDR2: MNHNS, SASEGT. CDR3 length equals 14 residues. In DNA, the CDR3 is TGTGCCAGCAACCTGGGGCCGGACAGTTACGAGCAGTACTTC. Translation: CASNLGPDSYEQYF.

This clone was recorded a few times. This chain links TRBV5-6 with TRBJ2-7, with D unresolved. This CDR3 is built from 13 residues. Trimming cost V 0 bases and J 2 bases, with 6 bases left between them. Germline lookup yields CDR1 SGHDT and CDR2 YYEEEE. DNA of the CDR3: TGTGCCAGCAGCTTGGCAACTACCTACGAGCAGTACTTC. It translates to CASSLATTYEQYF. Using reference TRBV5-6 and TRBJ2-7 for the parts outside the CDR3, the full variable domain is DAGVTQSPTHLIKTRGQQVTLRCSPKSGHDTVSWYQQALGQGPQFIFQYYEEEERQRGNFPDRFSGHQFPNYSSELNVNALLLGDSALYLCASSLATTYEQYFGPGTRLTVT.

The chain recombines TRBV5-1 with TRBJ2-7; D is possibly TRBD1 (8 bases). Germline V lookup: CDR1 SGHRS, CDR2 YFSETQ. V was clipped by 7 bases and J by 5 bases, with 16 bases between them. There are 13 residues in the CDR3. CDR3 DNA sequence: TGCGCCAGCGGGAGGGACAGGTTGAACGAGCAGTACTTC. Protein product: CASGRDRLNEQYF.

J is TRBJ2-1 and V is TRBV11-3; the match to TRBD1 covers 9 bases. V dropped 5 bases and J dropped 2; count of bases not matched to a gene: 4. The CDR3 has 15 amino acids. Looked up from germline, CDR1 is SGHNT and CDR2 is YENEEA. The CDR3 nucleotides read TGTGCCAGCAGCGCAAGGACAGGGGCCTACAATGAGCAGTTCTTC. Its translation: CASSARTGAYNEQFF.

This clone was detected a few times. The chain carries TRBV4-3 and TRBJ2-7, with 7 bases identical to TRBD1. The V gene's germline CDR1 is LGHNA and CDR2 YSLEER. The V segment lost 5 bases and the J segment 6 bases; nucleotides outside the gene matches: 7. This CDR3 has 13 amino acids. The CDR3 reads CASSARPGGEQYF. CDR3 nucleotide sequence: TGCGCCAGCAGCGCCCGGCCAGGGGGCGAGCAGTACTTC.

V gene TRBV30 combines with J gene TRBJ1-5; D call uncertain. The CDR3 is 14 residues long. Deletions cut 0 bases from V and 6 bases from J, with 12 bases between. Per the germline V gene, CDR1 is GTSNPN and CDR2 is SVGIG (reference sequence). In nucleotides, the CDR3 is TGTGCCTGGAGTGTGTCGGTTTCCGGTCAGCCCCAGCATTTT. Translating gives CAWSVSVSGQPQHF.

The V and J genes are TRBV5-4 and TRBJ2-2; possible D gene TRBD2, 5 bases. V was shortened by 2 bases and J by 3 bases, with 8 bases between the two germline ends. The CDR3 spans 14 residues. Germline V gene data show CDR1 as SGHNT and CDR2 as YYREEE (reference sequence). CDR3 sequence (DNA): TGTGCCAGCAGCTTTAGCGCGGACACCGGGGAGCTGTTTTTT. It codes for CASSFSADTGELFF.

In its sample, this clone was seen a few times. This chain links TRBV28 with TRBJ1-6, with D hard to call. The CDR3 totals 14 residues. Germline assignment: CDR1 MDHEN and CDR2 SYDVKM. V lost 6 bases, J lost 10 bases, and 16 bases lay in between. CDR3 loop: CASRDEEGQSPLHF. DNA for the CDR3: TGTGCCAGCAGGGATGAGGAGGGTCAATCACCCCTCCACTTT. Full variable domain (outside the CDR3, taken from reference TRBV28 and TRBJ1-6): DVKVTQSSRYLVKRTGEKVFLECVQDMDHENMFWYRQDPGLGLRLIYFSYDVKMKEKGDIPEGYSVSREKKERFSLILESASTNQTSMYLCASRDEEGQSPLHFGNGTRLTVT.